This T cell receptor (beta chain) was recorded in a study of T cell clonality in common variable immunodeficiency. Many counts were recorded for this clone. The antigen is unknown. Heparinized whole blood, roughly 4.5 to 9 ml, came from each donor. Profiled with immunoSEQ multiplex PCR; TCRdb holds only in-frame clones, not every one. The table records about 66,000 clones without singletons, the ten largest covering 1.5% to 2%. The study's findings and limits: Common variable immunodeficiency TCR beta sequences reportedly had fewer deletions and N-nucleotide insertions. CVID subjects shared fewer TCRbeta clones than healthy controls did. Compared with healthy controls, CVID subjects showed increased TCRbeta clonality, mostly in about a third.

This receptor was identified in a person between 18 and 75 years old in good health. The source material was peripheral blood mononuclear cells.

CDR3 DNA (partial): TGTGCCAGCAGCCATTCATTACTTTTCAATGAG. It codes for CASSHSLLFNE. The whole CDR3 is CASSHSLLFNEQFF. V is TRBV3-1 (or the pseudogene TRBV3-2) and J is TRBJ2-1; no clear D. The CDR3 goes on 3 residues after the read ends, and that part is filled in from the germline J gene. CDR1 is LGHDT and CDR2 is YNNKEL in the germline V gene (reference sequence). V gave up 3 bases and J gave up 6 bases, with 12 bases separating them. The CDR3 consists of 14 residues.